The entry below gives a single T cell receptor beta chain sequence along with its context. Its antigen remains unknown. The junction does not match germline at one end; this may be a read error. The sample is drawn from a study of cytomegalovirus exposure and HLA in healthy donors. The study, taken as a whole, reports: The authors reported that TCR beta sequences could predict HLA-A and HLA-B alleles. These predictions were accurate for most subjects in the first cohort. A later analysis found that most CMV-associated TCR beta chains appeared HLA-restricted.

PCR used 60 Vbeta primers and 13 Jbeta primers. TCRdb's copy holds only in-frame clones and misses some; the assay was immunoSEQ multiplex PCR. The sample shows over 150,000 clones, about 71% of them seen only once. The sequenced sample was PBMCs. This receptor was taken from a woman aged 30 to 39 in good health and CMV-seronegative.

In nucleotides, the CDR3 is TGCGCCAGTAGCCAAGTAGATGGAGATACGCAGTATTTT. Protein: CASSQVDGDTQYF. V usage is TRBV4-3 and J usage is TRBJ2-3; D uncertain. Germline V CDR1 and CDR2: LGHNA, YSLEER. This CDR3 is 13 amino acids long.